A selection of T cell receptor beta chains follows, all from one sample in a study of shared clonotypes between healthy human individuals. Measured with immunoSEQ multiplex PCR; TCRdb has only the in-frame clones, and not every one. The repertoire consists of millions of clones, with 95% occurring once and the leading ten covering 0.13%. Material for sequencing was naive CD4+ T cells sorted from blood. These receptors came from a man between 18 and 29 years old in good health. Each CDR3 is given without its conserved first and last residue. Fields, in order: V gene, CDR3 protein.

TRBV2 | ASGGTGWGEKLF
TRBV6-6 | ASSYSLDRGLQF
TRBV18 | ASSPNLAIEQF
TRBV4-1 | ASTPEWGDSYEQY
TRBV30 | AWSLRTSGRVDTQY
TRBV9 | ASSPQLGPNTGELF
TRBV6-5 | ASGQGVPGNTIY
TRBV2 | ASSMDGILYGYT
TRBV18 | ASSPRTSGSGETQY
TRBV7-6 | ASSLVEGNNSPLH
TRBV18 | ASSPMLTGGQETQY
TRBV4-1 | ASSLQRGGLSYEQY
TRBV6-4 | ATTATGWNNEQF
TRBV30 | AWITGGPGELF
TRBV6-5 | ASSYSSGSGSPLH
TRBV27 | ASRKIGTAYEQY
TRBV30 | AWADREGQPQH
TRBV11-3 | ASSLGTGEQETQY
TRBV5-1 | ASSPGQRSYEQY
TRBV28 | ASSWAGTGGYEQY
TRBV11-2 | ASSLGTSAYEGTQY
TRBV18 | ASSPQDSFPYEQY
TRBV27 | ASSSPGTGRPEQY
TRBV4-1 | ASSQDLAAPGSYGYT
TRBV18 | ASSPWTSGQGEQY
TRBV5-1 | ASSQDARGGLDTQY
TRBV5-1 | ASSLPAGNNEQF
TRBV5-8 | ASRTQNSEKLF
TRBV2 | ASSVLGQGYGYT
TRBV18 | ASSRDVEGEQY
TRBV5-1 | ASRMRGNQPQH
TRBV19 | ASSPRKAQH
TRBV7-2 | ASSLKTPQGGEAF
TRBV6-5 | ASSYALVGYEQY
TRBV20-1 | SAQGNEQY
TRBV7-2 | ASSQGIDQPQH
TRBV6-6 | ASSPGVYEQY
TRBV28 | ASKTGTVNQPQH
TRBV5-1 | ASSLIGSNGYT